This TCR beta chain was identified during a study of T cells in Graves' hyperthyroidism and ophthalmopathy. V was clipped by 7 bases and J by 5 bases; unmatched bases: 2. Germline CDR1 reads SGHRS; CDR2 reads YFSETQ. The CDR3 sequence is 13 residues long. RNA transcripts provided the source from which TCR beta CDR3 regions were amplified. When the TCR CDR3 underwent first-round RT-PCR, the HTBI primer set was used. TCRdb used MiXCR to reprocess the multiplex PCR reads, holding one entry per CDR3 protein. This table holds hundreds of thousands of distinct CDR3 sequences, about 14% found once. This chain connects TRBV5-1 to TRBJ2-1; TRBD2 matches at 11 bases. Sequenced input: blood. This TCR was recovered from a young man with Graves' ophthalmopathy. The CDR3: CASSTSGDNEQFF. The DNA of the CDR3 is TGCGCCAGCTCGACTAGCGGGGACAATGAGCAGTTCTTC. Full variable domain (outside the CDR3, taken from reference TRBV5-1 and TRBJ2-1): KAGVTQTPRYLIKTRGQQVTLSCSPISGHRSVSWYQQTPGQGLQFLFEYFSETQRNKGNFPGRFSGRQFSNSRSEMNVSTLELGDSALYLCASSTSGDNEQFFGPGTRLTVL.